Listed below are T cell receptor beta chains from one sample, sequenced in a study of OX40 agonist ivuxolimab in advanced cancers. Using immunoSEQ multiplex PCR, the repertoire was profiled, and TCRdb retains in-frame clones only, with some absent. The table lists about 83,000 clones, about 88% of them singletons. This specimen was CD4+ or CD8+ T cells sorted from blood, taken in a trial of the OX40 agonist ivuxolimab. Receptors were obtained from an adult with an advanced solid tumor such as melanoma, head and neck, liver or kidney cancer. CDR3s include the opening cysteine and the closing phenylalanine or tryptophan. Fields, in order: V gene, J gene, clone size, D gene, CDR3 DNA, CDR3 protein. D genes are given only for firm matches. The size of a clone is reported for some rows only, either as once, few or many, or as a class for expanded clones.

v_gene: TRBV29-1
j_gene: TRBJ2-1
abundance: NA
d_gene: TRBD1
CDR3nt: TGCAGCGTTGAAAAGACACAGGGGGGCGAGCAGTTCTTC
CDR3aa: CSVEKTQGGEQFF

v_gene: TRBV9
j_gene: TRBJ2-2
abundance: NA
d_gene: TRBD1
CDR3nt: TGTGCCAGCAGCGTAACCCCCGGGACAGGGGCCACCGGGGAGCTGTTTTTT
CDR3aa: CASSVTPGTGATGELFF

v_gene: TRBV7-8
j_gene: TRBJ2-4
abundance: NA
d_gene: NA
CDR3nt: TGTGCCAGCAGCCCTATTTGGGGGGCAGAGGCCAAAAACATTCAGTACTTC
CDR3aa: CASSPIWGAEAKNIQYF

v_gene: TRBV2
j_gene: TRBJ2-5
abundance: NA
d_gene: NA
CDR3nt: TGTGCCAGCAGGCGGACCGAACTACAAGAGACCCAGTACTTC
CDR3aa: CASRRTELQETQYF

v_gene: TRBV11-2
j_gene: TRBJ2-5
abundance: NA
d_gene: NA
CDR3nt: TGTGCCAGCAGCTTAGTTCGAATTGGAGAGACCCAGTACTTC
CDR3aa: CASSLVRIGETQYF

v_gene: TRBV5-6
j_gene: TRBJ1-2
abundance: NA
d_gene: NA
CDR3nt: TGTGCCAGCAGCTTGGCGGGTTGGAAAAACTATGGCTACACCTTC
CDR3aa: CASSLAGWKNYGYTF

v_gene: TRBV5-1
j_gene: TRBJ1-1
abundance: NA
d_gene: NA
CDR3nt: TGCGCCAGCAGCTTGGGGGGCGGCAGCTTGAACACTGAAGCTTTCTTT
CDR3aa: CASSLGGGSLNTEAFF

v_gene: TRBV7-9
j_gene: TRBJ2-2
abundance: NA
d_gene: TRBD2
CDR3nt: TGTGCCAGCAGCATCGGACTAGCGGACAACACCGGGGAGCTGTTTTTT
CDR3aa: CASSIGLADNTGELFF

v_gene: TRBV7-8
j_gene: TRBJ2-3
abundance: NA
d_gene: NA
CDR3nt: TGTGCCAGCAGCTTGTTCGAAAACACAGATACGCAGTATTTT
CDR3aa: CASSLFENTDTQYF

v_gene: TRBV6-1
j_gene: TRBJ1-1
abundance: NA
d_gene: TRBD1
CDR3nt: TGTGCCAGCAGTGAAGACGGGACAGGGGGCTGGGAGAAGACTGAAGCTTTCTTT
CDR3aa: CASSEDGTGGWEKTEAFF

v_gene: TRBV18
j_gene: TRBJ2-7
abundance: NA
d_gene: TRBD1
CDR3nt: TGTGCCAGCTCACGGGACAGCTACGAGCAGTACTTC
CDR3aa: CASSRDSYEQYF

v_gene: TRBV18
j_gene: TRBJ1-5
abundance: NA
d_gene: TRBD1
CDR3nt: TGTGCCAGCTCACCAAGTGGACAGGGTAATCAGCCCCAGCATTTT
CDR3aa: CASSPSGQGNQPQHF

v_gene: TRBV29-1
j_gene: TRBJ1-1
abundance: NA
d_gene: NA
CDR3nt: TGCAGCGTTGCTTTGAACACTGAAGCTTTCTTT
CDR3aa: CSVALNTEAFF

v_gene: TRBV19
j_gene: TRBJ1-5
abundance: few
d_gene: TRBD1
CDR3nt: TGTGCCAGTAGTATAATTGGAGGACAGGGCAATCAGCCCCAGCATTTT
CDR3aa: CASSIIGGQGNQPQHF

v_gene: TRBV7-8
j_gene: TRBJ2-1
abundance: NA
d_gene: NA
CDR3nt: TGTGCCAGCAGCTTAGCCGGGACCGCCAACAATGAGCAGTTCTTC
CDR3aa: CASSLAGTANNEQFF

v_gene: TRBV6-6
j_gene: TRBJ1-5
abundance: NA
d_gene: NA
CDR3nt: TGTGCCAGCAGTTATACGTATAGCAATCAGCCCCAGCATTTT
CDR3aa: CASSYTYSNQPQHF

v_gene: TRBV9
j_gene: TRBJ1-1
abundance: NA
d_gene: NA
CDR3nt: TGTGCCAGCAGCGCGGCGGGGGGAGGGAAGAACACTGAAGCTTTCTTT
CDR3aa: CASSAAGGGKNTEAFF

v_gene: TRBV19
j_gene: TRBJ1-3
abundance: NA
d_gene: NA
CDR3nt: TGTGCCAGTAGTAATCGGGAAGGGACTGGAAACACCATATATTTT
CDR3aa: CASSNREGTGNTIYF

v_gene: TRBV2
j_gene: TRBJ2-1
abundance: few
d_gene: TRBD2
CDR3nt: TGTGCCAGCAGTGAAGGGACCCAGACTAGCGGGGGAGCAAATGAGCAGTTCTTC
CDR3aa: CASSEGTQTSGGANEQFF

v_gene: TRBV30
j_gene: TRBJ2-7
abundance: NA
d_gene: NA
CDR3nt: TGTGCCTGGACTAGGCAGGGATTGAGTGAGCAGTACTTC
CDR3aa: CAWTRQGLSEQYF

v_gene: TRBV30
j_gene: TRBJ2-3
abundance: few
d_gene: TRBD2
CDR3nt: TGTGCCTGGAGTGTAACGGCGGGAGGGACAGATACGCAGTATTTT
CDR3aa: CAWSVTAGGTDTQYF

v_gene: TRBV11-2
j_gene: TRBJ2-1
abundance: NA
d_gene: TRBD2
CDR3nt: TGTGCCAGCAGCTCGGTACTAGCGGCCTACAATGAGCAGTTCTTC
CDR3aa: CASSSVLAAYNEQFF

v_gene: TRBV21-1
j_gene: TRBJ2-1
abundance: NA
d_gene: NA
CDR3nt: TGTGCCAGCAGCAGTCATCGAACGGGAGTAGACTACAATGAGCAGTTCTTC
CDR3aa: CASSSHRTGVDYNEQFF

v_gene: TRBV5-1
j_gene: TRBJ2-2
abundance: NA
d_gene: NA
CDR3nt: TGCGCCAGCAGCTTGGAACAGGGTGCCACCGGGGAGCTGTTTTTT
CDR3aa: CASSLEQGATGELFF

v_gene: TRBV6-5
j_gene: TRBJ2-7
abundance: once
d_gene: NA
CDR3nt: TGTGCCAGCAACCCACTGGCGGGGGCCAGCGAGCAGTACTTC
CDR3aa: CASNPLAGASEQYF

v_gene: TRBV5-5
j_gene: TRBJ1-1
abundance: NA
d_gene: TRBD1
CDR3nt: TGTGCCAGCAGCCTGAGCCTACAGGGGACCTTTGAAGCTTTCTTT
CDR3aa: CASSLSLQGTFEAFF

v_gene: TRBV4-3
j_gene: TRBJ1-6
abundance: NA
d_gene: NA
CDR3nt: TGCGCCAGCAGCCAATACGGGGCAGGTGGCAATTCACCCCTCCACTTT
CDR3aa: CASSQYGAGGNSPLHF

v_gene: TRBV25-1
j_gene: TRBJ1-6
abundance: NA
d_gene: NA
CDR3nt: TGTGCCAGCAAAGGAGGGTACAGTTCCTCCTATAATTCACCCCTCCACTTT
CDR3aa: CASKGGYSSSYNSPLHF

v_gene: TRBV9
j_gene: TRBJ2-7
abundance: NA
d_gene: NA
CDR3nt: TGTGCCAGCAGCGTAGGGATAGGGACCCACGAGCAGTACTTC
CDR3aa: CASSVGIGTHEQYF

v_gene: TRBV10-2
j_gene: TRBJ2-1
abundance: NA
d_gene: TRBD2
CDR3nt: TGCGCCAGCGGCGGGGGGGTAGTTTTCAATGAGCAGTTCTTC
CDR3aa: CASGGGVVFNEQFF

v_gene: TRBV9
j_gene: TRBJ1-4
abundance: NA
d_gene: TRBD1
CDR3nt: TGTGCCAGCAGCGTCGGGGGCAGGGGGCTAAGTTATGAAAAACTGTTTTTT
CDR3aa: CASSVGGRGLSYEKLFF

v_gene: TRBV6-1
j_gene: TRBJ1-5
abundance: NA
d_gene: NA
CDR3nt: TGTGCCAGCAGCAGACGAAGTCAGCCCCAGCATTTT
CDR3aa: CASSRRSQPQHF

v_gene: TRBV7-9
j_gene: TRBJ2-5
abundance: once
d_gene: NA
CDR3nt: TGTGCCAGCAGCTTAGCCCTTATAGAGACCCAGTACTTC
CDR3aa: CASSLALIETQYF

v_gene: TRBV11-3
j_gene: TRBJ2-7
abundance: NA
d_gene: TRBD2
CDR3nt: TGTGCCAGCAGCGCGGGGGGAAGGCAGTACTTC
CDR3aa: CASSAGGRQYF

v_gene: TRBV9
j_gene: TRBJ1-2
abundance: NA
d_gene: TRBD1
CDR3nt: TGTGCCAGCAGGGCCGGGACAGGATATAACTATGGCTACACCTTC
CDR3aa: CASRAGTGYNYGYTF

v_gene: TRBV18
j_gene: TRBJ1-3
abundance: NA
d_gene: NA
CDR3nt: TGTGCCAGCTCACCTAATCGCCCGGGGCGCTCTGGAAACACCATATATTTT
CDR3aa: CASSPNRPGRSGNTIYF

v_gene: TRBV7-2
j_gene: TRBJ1-2
abundance: NA
d_gene: NA
CDR3nt: TGTGCCAGCAGCTCCCGGGCTGGGACCGAGGGCTACACCTTC
CDR3aa: CASSSRAGTEGYTF

v_gene: TRBV9
j_gene: TRBJ2-7
abundance: NA
d_gene: NA
CDR3nt: TGTGCCAGCAGCGTCGCAGGGTCCTACGAGCAGTACTTC
CDR3aa: CASSVAGSYEQYF

v_gene: TRBV18
j_gene: TRBJ2-5
abundance: few
d_gene: NA
CDR3nt: TGTGCCAGCTCGCCGGGCCTCCAAGAGACCCAGTACTTC
CDR3aa: CASSPGLQETQYF

v_gene: TRBV9
j_gene: TRBJ2-7
abundance: NA
d_gene: TRBD1
CDR3nt: TGTGCCAGCAGCGTTCAAGGGACAGGTACCCTCTCAGGACAGTACTTC
CDR3aa: CASSVQGTGTLSGQYF

v_gene: TRBV30
j_gene: TRBJ1-1
abundance: NA
d_gene: TRBD1
CDR3nt: TGTGCCTGGGGCGGACAGGGGGGTACTGAAGCTTTCTTT
CDR3aa: CAWGGQGGTEAFF

v_gene: TRBV11-2
j_gene: TRBJ2-4
abundance: NA
d_gene: NA
CDR3nt: TGTGCCAGCAGCCCACACTTGGTCCCTACCGGGACACCGAATCACCAGTACTTC
CDR3aa: CASSPHLVPTGTPNHQYF

v_gene: TRBV7-9
j_gene: TRBJ1-2
abundance: NA
d_gene: NA
CDR3nt: TGTGCCAGCAGCTCGACAGCATTTTATGGCTACACCTTC
CDR3aa: CASSSTAFYGYTF

v_gene: TRBV18
j_gene: TRBJ2-5
abundance: NA
d_gene: NA
CDR3nt: TGTGCCAGCTCACCAGGGTTAAAAGAGACCCAGTACTTC
CDR3aa: CASSPGLKETQYF

v_gene: TRBV5-6
j_gene: TRBJ2-7
abundance: NA
d_gene: NA
CDR3nt: TGTGCCAGCAGCAGCGAACAGGGAACCTACGAGCAGTACTTC
CDR3aa: CASSSEQGTYEQYF